The source of this TCR beta chain is a study of cytotoxic CD8 clonotypes in ibrutinib-treated CLL. Study-level background: Response material was collected after a median approximately 11 months of treatment, range 6 to 36.

Sequencing was performed with immunoSEQ multiplex PCR; in TCRdb, only in-frame clones are kept and a portion is missing. Among under 200,000 clones listed, roughly 80% were seen once. Worth noting for this clone: What it binds is not known.

General study points: Clonality showed a rise at ibrutinib response that reversed toward baseline at progression. Public clonotypes, found uncommonly, either contracted or stayed stable on treatment.

Trimming removed 0 bases at V and 7 bases at J, with 11 bases between. CDR1 is SGHTS, CDR2 YDEGEE, per germline. The CDR3 is made up of 14 amino acids. The sequence came from a human donor with chronic lymphocytic leukemia. This chain connects TRBV5-8 to TRBJ1-3, with unresolved D. The source material was PBMCs, sampled after 12 months of ibrutinib treatment. The CDR3: CASSLGQAQNTIYF. In DNA form, the CDR3 reads TGTGCCAGCAGCTTGGGTCAGGCTCAGAACACCATATATTTT.